This TCR beta chain came from a study of T cells in Graves' hyperthyroidism and ophthalmopathy. The diagnostic basis comprised clinical symptoms, serum thyroxine and TRAb, thyroid ultrasound and orbital computed tomography. Remarks on this clonotype: Its antigen is undetermined.

Study-level points and caveats: A median roughly 6.6 months before onset, the model predicted ophthalmopathy. Blood also contained most expanded thyroid clonotypes above 0.001.

There were TCR beta CDR3 regions amplified from RNA transcripts. First-round RT-PCR with HTBI primers amplified the TCR CDR3 region. TCRdb reprocessed the multiplex PCR reads with MiXCR, giving one entry per CDR3 protein. Of about 640,000 distinct CDR3 sequences detected, just under 45% appear once; the ten largest clones hold 7% to 7.5%. The sequence was obtained from an adult man with Graves' disease, either hyperthyroidism or ophthalmopathy (not recorded which). The sequencing sample was made of peripheral blood or thyroid tissue (not recorded which).

The CDR3 nucleotides are TGTGCCAGCAGCCCATCCTGGGGACAGGCCTACGAGCAGTACTTC. Translated, it gives CASSPSWGQAYEQYF. This chain links TRBV7-2 with TRBJ2-7; 8 bases agree with TRBD1. CDR1 and CDR2 (germline): SGHTA, FQGNSA. J was trimmed by 2 bases and V by 5 bases; bases with no gene match: 8. The CDR3 extends over 15 amino acids.